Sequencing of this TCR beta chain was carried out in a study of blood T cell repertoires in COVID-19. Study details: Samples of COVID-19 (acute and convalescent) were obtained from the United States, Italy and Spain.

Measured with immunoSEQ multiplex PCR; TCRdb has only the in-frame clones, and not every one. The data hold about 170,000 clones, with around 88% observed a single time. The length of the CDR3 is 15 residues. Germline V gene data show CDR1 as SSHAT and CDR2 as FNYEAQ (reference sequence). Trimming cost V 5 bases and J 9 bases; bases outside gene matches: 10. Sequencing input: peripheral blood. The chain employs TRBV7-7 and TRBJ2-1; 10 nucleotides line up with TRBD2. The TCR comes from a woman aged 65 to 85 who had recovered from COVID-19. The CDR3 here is CASSPRGAGGSEQFF. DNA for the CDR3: TGTGCCAGCAGCCCTCGGGGAGCGGGAGGGTCTGAGCAGTTCTTC.